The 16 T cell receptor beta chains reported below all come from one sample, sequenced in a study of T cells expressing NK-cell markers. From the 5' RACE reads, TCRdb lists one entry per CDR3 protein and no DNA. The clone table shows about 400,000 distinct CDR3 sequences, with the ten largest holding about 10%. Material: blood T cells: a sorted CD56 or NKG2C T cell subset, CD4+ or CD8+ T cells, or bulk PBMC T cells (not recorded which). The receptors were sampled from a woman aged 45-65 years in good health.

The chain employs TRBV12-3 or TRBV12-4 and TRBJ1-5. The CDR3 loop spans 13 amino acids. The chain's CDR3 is CASSSANPQPQHF.

CDR3 sequence reads: CSAYDRWTLNTEAFF. V gene TRBV20-1 combines with J gene TRBJ1-1; TCRdb lists TRBD1, though no DNA is available to test this call. The CDR3 covers 15 residues. Looked up from germline, CDR1 is DFQATT and CDR2 is SNEGSKA (reference sequence).

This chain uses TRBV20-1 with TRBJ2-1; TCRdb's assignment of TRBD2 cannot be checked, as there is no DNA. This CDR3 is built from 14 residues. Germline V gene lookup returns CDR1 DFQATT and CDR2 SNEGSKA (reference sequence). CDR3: CSARVLAGPNEQFF.

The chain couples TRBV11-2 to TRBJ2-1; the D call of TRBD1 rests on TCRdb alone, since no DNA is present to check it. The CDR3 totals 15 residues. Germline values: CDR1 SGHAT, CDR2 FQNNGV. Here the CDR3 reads CASSTIQGAHNEQFF.

CDR3 loop: CASNQAGVRETQYF. This chain uses TRBV6-6 with TRBJ2-5; TCRdb reports TRBD2, a call that lacks DNA to check it against. There are 14 residues in the CDR3. CDR1 and CDR2 (germline): MNHNY, SVGAGI (reference sequence).

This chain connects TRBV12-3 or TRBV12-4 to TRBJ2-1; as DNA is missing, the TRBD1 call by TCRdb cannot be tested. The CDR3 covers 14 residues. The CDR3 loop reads CASSVSGGFREQFF.

The CDR3 reads CASSYRNTGPGLGAGEQYF. The genes are TRBV6-2 or TRBV6-3 and TRBJ2-7; TCRdb's assignment of TRBD2 cannot be checked, as there is no DNA. The CDR3 loop spans 19 amino acids. In germline, CDR1 is MNHEY, CDR2 SVGEGT.

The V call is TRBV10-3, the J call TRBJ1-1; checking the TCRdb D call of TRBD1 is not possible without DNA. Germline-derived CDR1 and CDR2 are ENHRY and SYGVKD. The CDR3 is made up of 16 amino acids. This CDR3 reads CAIRKDRGLENTEAFF.

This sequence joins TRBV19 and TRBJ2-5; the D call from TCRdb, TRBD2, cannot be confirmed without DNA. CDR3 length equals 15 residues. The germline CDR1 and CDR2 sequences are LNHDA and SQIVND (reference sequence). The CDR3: CARIASGRAGETQYF.

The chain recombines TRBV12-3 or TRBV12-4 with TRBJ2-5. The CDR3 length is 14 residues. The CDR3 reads CASKTRGHQETQYF.

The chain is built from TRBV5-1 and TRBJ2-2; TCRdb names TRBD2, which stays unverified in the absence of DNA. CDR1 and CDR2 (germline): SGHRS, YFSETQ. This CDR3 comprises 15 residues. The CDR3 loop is CASSVLAGMVGELFF.

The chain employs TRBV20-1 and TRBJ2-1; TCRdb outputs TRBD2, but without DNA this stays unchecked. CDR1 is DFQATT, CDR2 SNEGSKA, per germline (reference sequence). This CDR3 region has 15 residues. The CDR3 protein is CSASVTSGVVDEQFF.

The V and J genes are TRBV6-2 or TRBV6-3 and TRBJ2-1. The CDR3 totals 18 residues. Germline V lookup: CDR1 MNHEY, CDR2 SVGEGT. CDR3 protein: CASSYLPLRLASYNEQFF.

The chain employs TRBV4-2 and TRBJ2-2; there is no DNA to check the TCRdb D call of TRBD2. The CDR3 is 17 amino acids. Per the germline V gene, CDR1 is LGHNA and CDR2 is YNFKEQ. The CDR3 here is CASSQDVAGANTGELFF.

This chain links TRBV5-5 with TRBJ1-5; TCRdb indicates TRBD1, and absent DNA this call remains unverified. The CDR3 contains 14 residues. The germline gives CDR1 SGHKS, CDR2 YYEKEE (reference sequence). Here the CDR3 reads CASSLEARGQPQHF.

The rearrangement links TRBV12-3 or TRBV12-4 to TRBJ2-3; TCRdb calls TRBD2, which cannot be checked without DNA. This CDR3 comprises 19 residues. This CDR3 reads CASSTTTSGPATRTDTQYF.